This T cell receptor beta chain was identified during a study of T cells in localized non-small cell lung cancer (dated by TCRdb to 2020 to 2021). For the wider study: The study analyzed T cell repertoires of under 250 early-stage NSCLC patients, comparing tumors and uninvolved tumor-adjacent lungs. The cohort comprised 236 treatment-naïve NSCLC patients with resected, localized lung tumors. The mean age of the NSCLC patients was 50 to 85 years, with roughly 120 men and 85 to 110 women. General conclusions and limits of the study: Because of the exploratory design, TCR variables were selected using unadjusted p-values without false-discovery rate correction. The highest T cell clonality was observed in uninvolved tumor-adjacent lung, where clonality exceeded that of tumor, suggesting that antigenic responses were more focused in uninvolved tumor-adjacent lung. Of the top 100 tumor clones, a median of approximately 60 were detected in paired uninvolved adjacent lung; roughly 26 were also among that lung's top 100. Higher blood T cell density associated with longer overall survival, while higher adjacent-lung clonality associated with shorter survival. Because multi-region sequencing of the tumors was not done, intratumor heterogeneity could not be ruled out.

Trimming removed 3 bases from V and 2 bases from J; the gene matches leave 14 bases unexplained. Its CDR3 holds 18 amino acids, cysteine through phenylalanine. This entry keeps only the CDR3 DNA: 54 bases, framed from base 1. The germline V gene encodes CDR1 SGDLS and CDR2 YYNGEE. At diagnosis, peripheral blood, uninvolved tumor-adjacent lung and tumor were collected and were preserved as a mix of fresh-frozen and FFPE material. This clone appeared a few times. Which antigen it targets is not known. Base qualities were left out, and no much larger clone turns up one base away. The immunoSEQ Assay was used to sequence TCR beta CDR3 regions from DNA. Processing in the source paper ran as follows. T cell density was computed as TCR beta template counts normalized to usable DNA estimated by amplifying housekeeping genes. Using the preseqR package, richness was estimated by extrapolating to 120,000 templates for tissue samples and 400,000 templates for PBMC samples. Clonality was defined as one minus Pielou's evenness. Differential abundance testing on productive amino-acid clonotypes, with a minimum total count of 5 and an alpha of 0.1, was used to identify tissue-enriched TCRs. The Jaccard Index and the Morisita Overlap Index were used to measure repertoire overlap between compartments. GLIPH grouped TCR beta CDR3s together with public tetramer-defined viral CDR3s, and a viral motif had to include at least three viral sequences and also show V-gene enrichment. Not all clones reach the TCRdb copy of this immuneACCESS table, which keeps in-frame sequences only. Checked studies attribute under half of the gap to unresolved V genes and leave the rest unexplained. The D gene and trimming were derived from the DNA, and the V and J assignments and clone size from that table. A total of 2,000 to 3,000 clones appear in this sample, 25% of them only once. Of the sample, roughly 6% is held by the ten largest clones.

The chain couples TRBV9 to TRBJ2-3, and 8 junctional nucleotides match TRBD2. This TCR derives from a woman between 40 and 69 years old with stage I lung adenocarcinoma. Sample: lung tumor tissue, taken before any cancer treatment. The CDR3 protein is CASSEGLIAGSPTDTQYF. Here is the DNA: TGTGCCAGCAGCGAAGGGTTAATAGCGGGAAGTCCCACAGATACGCAGTATTTT.